What follows are 27 T cell receptor beta chains derived from one specimen sequenced in a study of blood T cell repertoires in COVID-19. Data came from immunoSEQ multiplex PCR; TCRdb stores just in-frame clones and leaves some out. The table has approximately 300,000 clones, 85% to 90% seen once. The sequencing input was peripheral blood. The receptors stem from a woman aged 30 to 39 with COVID-19, enrolled during active disease.

The chain combines TRBV29-1 with TRBJ2-1; 10 bases agree with TRBD1. The CDR3 contains 14 residues. V was clipped by 4 bases and J by 6 bases; unmatched bases: 6. Germline V gene lookup returns CDR1 SQVTM and CDR2 ANQGSEA. Here the CDR3 DNA reads TGCAGCGTTGCCGGGACAGGGGATATCAATGAGCAGTTCTTC. This encodes CSVAGTGDINEQFF.

This chain uses TRBV24-1 with TRBJ2-3; D possibly corresponds to TRBD2 (6 bases). Germline V gives CDR1 KGHDR, CDR2 SFDVKD. This CDR3 has 16 amino acids. Trimming stripped 4 bases from V and 1 base from J, with 14 bases between. The CDR3 region is CATSESRLGGTDTQYF. CDR3 DNA sequence: TGTGCCACCAGTGAATCCCGACTAGGGGGCACAGATACGCAGTATTTT.

In its sample, this clone was seen a few times. The CDR3 protein is CASSSGDGNTIYF. CDR3 DNA: TGTGCCAGCAGCTCAGGGGACGGAAACACCATATATTTT. The rearrangement joins TRBV11-2 to TRBJ1-3; a weak D match, TRBD1 (6 bases). The germline V gene encodes CDR1 SGHAT and CDR2 FQNNGV. The CDR3 contains 13 residues. V was clipped by 4 bases and J by 4 bases, with 8 bases between them.

The chain uses TRBV5-4 and TRBJ2-2; 9 positions match TRBD2. The CDR3 is made up of 15 amino acids. V lost 3 bases, J lost 4 bases, and 4 bases stayed unmatched. CDR1 is SGHNT and CDR2 is YYREEE in the germline V gene (reference sequence). CDR3 loop: CASSWSGRSTGELFF. DNA for the CDR3: TGTGCCAGCAGCTGGAGCGGGAGGAGCACCGGGGAGCTGTTTTTT.

The chain employs TRBV18 and TRBJ2-3; 9 bases are shared with TRBD2. This CDR3 spans 16 amino acids. The germline gives CDR1 KGHSH, CDR2 LQKENI. J lost 2 bases, V lost 1 base, and 4 bases had no gene match. As DNA, the CDR3 is TGTGCCAGCTCACCACGGGCTAGCGGGAACACAGATACGCAGTATTTT. Translating gives CASSPRASGNTDTQYF. The full variable domain, its missing parts supplied by reference TRBV18 and TRBJ2-3, is NAGVMQNPRHLVRRRGQEARLRCSPMKGHSHVYWYRQLPEEGLKFMVYLQKENIIDESGMPKERFSAEFPKEGPSILRIQQVVRGDSAAYFCASSPRASGNTDTQYFGPGTRLTVL.

This sequence joins TRBV4-1 and TRBJ1-5; 8 nucleotides match TRBD1. V shed 4 bases and J 1 base; nucleotides not matched to a gene: 12. CDR3 size: 18 residues. Germline V gene lookup returns CDR1 MGHRA and CDR2 YSYEKL. In nucleotides, the CDR3 is TGCGCCAGCAGCCCCGTCGACAGGGGAGGTAGGAGCAATCAGCCCCAGCATTTT. This encodes CASSPVDRGGRSNQPQHF.

The chain employs TRBV5-5 and TRBJ2-7, with D possibly being TRBD2 (5 bases). This CDR3 comprises 16 residues. Trimming stripped 3 bases from V and 1 base from J, with 17 bases between. Per the germline V gene, CDR1 is SGHKS and CDR2 is YYEKEE (reference sequence). The CDR3 nucleotides read TGTGCCAGCAGCTCCGACGGGGTGGGCAAATCCTACGAGCAGTACTTC. As protein: CASSSDGVGKSYEQYF.

This sequence joins TRBV7-9 and TRBJ1-2; the match to TRBD1 covers 7 bases. Germline V gives CDR1 SEHNR, CDR2 FQNEAQ (reference sequence). Losses at the gene ends were 1 base for V and 7 bases for J; bases not matched to a gene: 3. The CDR3 contains 13 residues. The CDR3 DNA reads TGTGCCAGCAGCTTAGAGACAGGGTTTGGCTACACCTTC. Protein: CASSLETGFGYTF.

The chain uses TRBV28 and TRBJ2-7; the D gene is possibly TRBD1 (6 bases). The CDR3 consists of 14 residues. The V end was cut by 4 bases, the J end by 2 bases, with 12 bases between. Germline V gene sequence: CDR1 MDHEN, CDR2 SYDVKM. Here the CDR3 DNA reads TGTGCCAGCAGTTCCCGGGACACCCCCTACGAGCAGTACTTC. Translating gives CASSSRDTPYEQYF. Looking up the rest from reference TRBV28 and TRBJ2-7 gives the full variable domain: DVKVTQSSRYLVKRTGEKVFLECVQDMDHENMFWYRQDPGLGLRLIYFSYDVKMKEKGDIPEGYSVSREKKERFSLILESASTNQTSMYLCASSSRDTPYEQYFGPGTRLTVT.

This chain uses TRBV10-2 with TRBJ2-1; 10 nucleotides match TRBD2. The V gene's germline CDR1 is WSHSY and CDR2 SAAADI. V lost 0 bases, J lost 7 bases, and 12 bases stayed unmatched. CDR3 length: 18 residues. DNA for the CDR3: TGCGCCAGCAGTGAGTCGCTAGCGGGAGTGGAGTTGGGAAATGAGCAGTTCTTC. It codes for CASSESLAGVELGNEQFF.

J is TRBJ2-1 and V is TRBV7-3; D remains unclear. There are 13 residues in the CDR3. Trimming took off 0 bases at V and 9 bases at J, with 9 bases between the two ends. The germline V gene has CDR1 SGHTA and CDR2 FQGTGA. CDR3 DNA: TGTGCCAGCAGCTTAACGATTCGGAGTGAGCAGTTCTTC. Its translation is CASSLTIRSEQFF.

This CDR3 reads CASSLAPGRGGGELFF. The CDR3 region has the DNA TGTGCCAGCAGCTTAGCGCCGGGACGAGGGGGCGGGGAGCTGTTTTTT. J is TRBJ2-2 and V is TRBV11-2, with a tentative D call TRBD1 (6 bases). Trimming removed 1 base from V and 7 bases from J, with 16 bases in between. Germline lookup yields CDR1 SGHAT and CDR2 FQNNGV. The CDR3 spans 16 residues.

The V gene is TRBV4-2, the J gene TRBJ1-2, with 7 bases lining up with TRBD1. The germline V gene has CDR1 LGHNA and CDR2 YNFKEQ. CDR3 length equals 16 residues. The ends lost 0 bases at V and 5 bases at J; junction bases unmatched: 9. CDR3 sequence: CASSQDLGGQQYGYTF. Here the CDR3 DNA reads TGTGCCAGCAGCCAAGATCTCGGGGGACAGCAGTATGGCTACACCTTC.

The V gene is TRBV12-3 or TRBV12-4, the J gene TRBJ1-4; tentatively, D is TRBD1 (5 bases). The CDR3 has 13 residues. Trimming removed 3 bases from V and 6 bases from J, with 8 bases in between. CDR3 residues: CASSFSGDEKLFF. CDR3 DNA: TGTGCCAGCAGTTTTTCGGGGGATGAAAAACTGTTTTTT.

This clone came up a few times. The chain recombines TRBV4-1 with TRBJ2-1; D is possibly TRBD2 (5 bases). The V gene lost 2 bases and the J gene lost 7 bases, with 12 bases spanning the gap. Per the germline V gene, CDR1 is MGHRA and CDR2 is YSYEKL. This CDR3 has 14 amino acids. CDR3 region: CASSQPFPGNEQFF. The CDR3 nucleotides read TGCGCCAGCAGCCAACCTTTCCCGGGAAATGAGCAGTTCTTC.

This clone was picked up one time. The junction departs from germline at one end; a sequencing error may be responsible. The CDR3: CASSFRSGRTDAQYF. CDR3 DNA sequence: TGTGCCAGCAGTTTTCGGAGCGGGAGAACAGATGCGCAGTATTTT. The V call is TRBV28, the J call TRBJ2-3, with 8 bases lining up with TRBD2. CDR3 size: 15 residues. Germline CDR1 reads MDHEN; CDR2 reads SYDVKM.

V and J are TRBV6-1 and TRBJ2-7; 7 bases line up with TRBD2. The length of the CDR3 is 16 residues. After removal of 4 bases from V and 2 bases from J, the junction contained 11 bases not matched to a gene. Germline V gene sequence: CDR1 MNHNS, CDR2 SASEGT. CDR3 coding DNA: TGTGCCAGCAGTGGCTCGGGGGAGGGATTTACCTACGAGCAGTACTTC. Encoded protein: CASSGSGEGFTYEQYF.

This sequence joins TRBV5-1 and TRBJ2-7, with D perhaps TRBD2 (6 bases). Germline loops: CDR1 SGHRS, CDR2 YFSETQ. The CDR3 extends over 16 amino acids. Trimming took off 4 bases at V and 0 bases at J, with 17 bases between the two ends. DNA of the CDR3: TGCGCCAGCAGCAAAGGAGGGACCGTTAGCTCCTACGAGCAGTACTTC. It yields the protein CASSKGGTVSSYEQYF. Variable domain in full (rest from reference TRBV5-1 and TRBJ2-7): KAGVTQTPRYLIKTRGQQVTLSCSPISGHRSVSWYQQTPGQGLQFLFEYFSETQRNKGNFPGRFSGRQFSNSRSEMNVSTLELGDSALYLCASSKGGTVSSYEQYFGPGTRLTVT.

The V call is TRBV11-2, the J call TRBJ2-7, with TRBD2 matching 10 bases. CDR1 and CDR2 from the germline V gene are SGHAT and FQNNGV. This CDR3 has 14 residues. With V trimmed by 5 bases and J by 2 bases, 3 bases remained unmatched. The CDR3, as DNA: TGTGCCAGCAGCGCAGCGGGGGGGGCCTACGAGCAGTACTTC. Its protein product is CASSAAGGAYEQYF.

The chain is built from TRBV21-1 and TRBJ2-2; the table calls TRBD2, which could not be checked here. TRBV21-1 is a pseudogene. This CDR3 comprises 15 residues. CDR3 bases: TGTGCCAGCAGCAAAGACAGGGAGGGGACCGGGGAGCTGTTTTTT. This sequence encodes CASSKDREGTGELFF.

V usage is TRBV2 and J usage is TRBJ2-1; TRBD2 matches 8 bases. This CDR3 has 12 residues. Per the germline V gene, CDR1 is SNHLY and CDR2 is FYNNEI. V lost 6 bases, J lost 6 bases, and 1 base stayed unmatched. CDR3 loop: CASRGLVNEQFF. For the CDR3, the DNA is TGTGCCAGCAGGGGACTAGTCAATGAGCAGTTCTTC.

The rearrangement links TRBV6-2 or TRBV6-3 to TRBJ2-1; 7 bases map to TRBD1. Looked up from germline, CDR1 is MNHEY and CDR2 is SVGEGT. The CDR3 length is 16 residues. The V segment lost 2 bases and the J segment 3 bases; nucleotides outside the gene matches: 7. CDR3 in amino acids: CASSYPTGVSYNEQFF. In DNA, the CDR3 is TGTGCCAGCAGTTACCCCACAGGGGTTAGCTACAATGAGCAGTTCTTC.

The chain is built from TRBV12-3 or TRBV12-4 and TRBJ2-1, with D perhaps matching TRBD1 (6 bases). The CDR3 sequence is 12 residues long. V lost 5 bases to trimming and J lost 6 bases, with 8 bases between them. The CDR3, as DNA: TGTGCCAGCAGTCCAGGGGTCAATGAGCAGTTCTTC. Its translation: CASSPGVNEQFF.

Points on this clone: Sequence at one end of the junction differs from germline and may be a read error. Here the CDR3 DNA reads TGCGCCAGCAGTCCCGACGGGAACTATGGCTACACCTTC. The encoded protein is CASSPDGNYGYTF. The chain employs TRBV6-2 or TRBV6-3 and TRBJ1-2, with D hard to call. CDR1 and CDR2 (germline): MNHEY, SVGEGT. The CDR3 has 13 amino acids.

The gene calls are TRBV10-3 and TRBJ2-1, with TRBD2 identical over 9 bases. V trimming: 6 bases; J trimming: 7 bases; junction bases outside the gene matches: 13. Germline CDR1 is ENHRY and CDR2 is SYGVKD. The CDR3 spans 16 residues. The CDR3 sequence is CAIRSTLAGGPNEQFF. The CDR3 DNA is TGTGCCATCAGATCGACGCTGGCGGGAGGGCCGAATGAGCAGTTCTTC.

This chain links TRBV28 with TRBJ1-1; TRBD1 aligns across 9 bases. Germline values: CDR1 MDHEN, CDR2 SYDVKM. This CDR3 region has 14 residues. V shed 6 bases, J shed 4 bases, and the junction held 6 bases outside the gene matches. The CDR3 loop is CASSPGQGTTEAFF. The CDR3 coding sequence is TGTGCCAGCAGCCCAGGACAGGGGACCACTGAAGCTTTCTTT.

This clone has just a few counts. The rearrangement joins TRBV19 to TRBJ1-1; TRBD1 matches 8 bases. This CDR3 spans 16 amino acids. After removal of 5 bases from V and 1 base from J, the junction contained 9 bases not matched to a gene. CDR1 and CDR2 (germline): LNHDA, SQIVND (reference sequence). The CDR3 DNA is TGTGCCAGTAGTCCCCTCGGACAGGGAGGGAACACTGAAGCTTTCTTT. It codes for CASSPLGQGGNTEAFF.